This TCR beta chain was documented in a study of blood T cell repertoires in COVID-19. About the study: Sites across the United States, Italy and Spain contributed samples from acute and convalescent COVID-19. PBMCs, B-cell-depleted T cells, or T cells were the source of the cDNA or gDNA that made up the material.

As originally analysed: The authors estimated nucleated cell counts from reference gene primer amplification. Profiled with immunoSEQ multiplex PCR; TCRdb holds only in-frame clones, not every one. The V and J calls and clone size come from that table; D and trimming were worked out from the DNA. The table has under 250,000 clones, about 83% seen once. This TCR derives from a woman of 80 years or more with COVID-19, enrolled during active disease. The sequencing sample was made of peripheral blood.

CDR3 coding DNA: TGTGCCAGCAGTGGCTTGCCCGGGGTTAGCTCCTACAATGAGCAGTTCTTC. Translated: CASSGLPGVSSYNEQFF. The gene calls are TRBV28 and TRBJ2-1, with D possibly matching TRBD2 (5 bases). Germline CDR1 reads MDHEN; CDR2 reads SYDVKM. Trimming cost V 5 bases and J 0 bases, with 17 bases left between them. This CDR3 comprises 17 residues.